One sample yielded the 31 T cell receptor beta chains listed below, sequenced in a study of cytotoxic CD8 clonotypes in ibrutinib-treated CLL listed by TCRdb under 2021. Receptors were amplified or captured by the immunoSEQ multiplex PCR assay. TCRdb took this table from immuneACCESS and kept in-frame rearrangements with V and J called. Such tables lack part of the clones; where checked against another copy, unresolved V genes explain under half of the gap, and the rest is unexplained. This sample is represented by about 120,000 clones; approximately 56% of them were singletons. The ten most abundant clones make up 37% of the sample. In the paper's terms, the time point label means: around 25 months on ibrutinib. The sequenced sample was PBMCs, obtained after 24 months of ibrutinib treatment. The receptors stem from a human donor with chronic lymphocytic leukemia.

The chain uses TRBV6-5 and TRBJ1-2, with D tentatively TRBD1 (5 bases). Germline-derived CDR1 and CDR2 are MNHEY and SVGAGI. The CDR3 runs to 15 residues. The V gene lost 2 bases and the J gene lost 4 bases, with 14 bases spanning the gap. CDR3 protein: CASSYRGGDSYGYTF. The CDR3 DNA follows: TGTGCCAGCAGTTACAGGGGCGGGGATAGCTATGGCTACACCTTC.

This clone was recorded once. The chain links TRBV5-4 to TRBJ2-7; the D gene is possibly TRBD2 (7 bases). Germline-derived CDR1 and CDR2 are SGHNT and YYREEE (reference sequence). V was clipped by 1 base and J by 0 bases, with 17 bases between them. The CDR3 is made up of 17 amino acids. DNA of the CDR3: TGTGCCAGCAGCTTGCCAGGTGGGGGGGCCCGCTCCTACGAGCAGTACTTC. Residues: CASSLPGGGARSYEQYF.

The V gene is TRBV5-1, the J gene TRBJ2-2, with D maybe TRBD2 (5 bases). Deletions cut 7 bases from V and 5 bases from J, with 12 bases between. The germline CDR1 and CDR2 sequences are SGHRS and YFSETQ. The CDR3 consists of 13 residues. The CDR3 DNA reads TGCGCCAGCTCCGAGGGTCTTACCGGGGAGCTGTTTTTT. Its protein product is CASSEGLTGELFF.

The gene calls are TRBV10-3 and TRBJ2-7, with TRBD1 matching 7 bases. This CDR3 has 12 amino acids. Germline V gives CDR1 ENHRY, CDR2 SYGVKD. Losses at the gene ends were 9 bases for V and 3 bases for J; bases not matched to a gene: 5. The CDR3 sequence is CAMGDSFYEQYF. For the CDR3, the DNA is TGTGCCATGGGGGACAGTTTCTACGAGCAGTACTTC.

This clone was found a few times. The CDR3 bases are TGTGCCAGCAGCGTAGAAGGGGACGAGCAGTACTTC. Translating gives CASSVEGDEQYF. V and J are TRBV9 and TRBJ2-7, with a weak D call TRBD1 (5 bases). The CDR3 length is 12 residues. Trimming left V 0 bases short and J 5 bases short, with 6 bases between. CDR1 is SGDLS, CDR2 YYNGEE, per germline.

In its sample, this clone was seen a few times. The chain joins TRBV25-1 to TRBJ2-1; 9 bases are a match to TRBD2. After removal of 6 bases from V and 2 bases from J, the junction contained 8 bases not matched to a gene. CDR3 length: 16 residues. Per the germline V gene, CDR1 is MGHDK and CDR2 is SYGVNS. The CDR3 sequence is CASSPVAGGTYNEQFF. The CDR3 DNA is TGTGCCAGCAGCCCTGTGGCGGGGGGGACCTACAATGAGCAGTTCTTC.

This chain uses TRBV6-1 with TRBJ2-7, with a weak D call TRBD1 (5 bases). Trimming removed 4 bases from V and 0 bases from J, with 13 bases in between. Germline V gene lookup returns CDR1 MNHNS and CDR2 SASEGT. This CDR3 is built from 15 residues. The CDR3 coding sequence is TGTGCCAGCAGTGGCCAGACAGTAAACTCCTACGAGCAGTACTTC. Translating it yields CASSGQTVNSYEQYF.

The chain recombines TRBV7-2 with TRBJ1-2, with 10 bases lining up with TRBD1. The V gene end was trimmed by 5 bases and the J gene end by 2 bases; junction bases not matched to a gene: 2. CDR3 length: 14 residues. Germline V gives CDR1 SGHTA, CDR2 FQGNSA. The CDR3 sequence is CASSVGQGNYGYTF. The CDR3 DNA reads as TGTGCCAGCAGCGTGGGACAGGGGAACTATGGCTACACCTTC.

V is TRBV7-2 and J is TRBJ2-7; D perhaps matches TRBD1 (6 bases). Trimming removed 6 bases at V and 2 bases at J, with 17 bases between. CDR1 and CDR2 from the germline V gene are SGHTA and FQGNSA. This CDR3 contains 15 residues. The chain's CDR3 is CASSWPGRGTYEQYF. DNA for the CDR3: TGTGCCAGCAGTTGGCCGGGCAGGGGTACCTACGAGCAGTACTTC.

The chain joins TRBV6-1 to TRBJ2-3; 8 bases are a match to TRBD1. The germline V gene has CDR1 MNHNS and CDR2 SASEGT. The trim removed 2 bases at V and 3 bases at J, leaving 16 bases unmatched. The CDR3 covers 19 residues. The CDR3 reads CASSELPSPQGAITDTQYF. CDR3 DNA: TGTGCCAGCAGTGAATTGCCGTCCCCCCAGGGGGCGATTACAGATACGCAGTATTTT.

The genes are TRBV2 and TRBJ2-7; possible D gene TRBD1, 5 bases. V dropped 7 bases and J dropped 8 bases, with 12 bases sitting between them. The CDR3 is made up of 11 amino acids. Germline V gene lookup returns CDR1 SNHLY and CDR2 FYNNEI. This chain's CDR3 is CASNQGYKQYF. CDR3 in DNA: TGTGCCAGCAATCAGGGTTATAAGCAGTACTTC.

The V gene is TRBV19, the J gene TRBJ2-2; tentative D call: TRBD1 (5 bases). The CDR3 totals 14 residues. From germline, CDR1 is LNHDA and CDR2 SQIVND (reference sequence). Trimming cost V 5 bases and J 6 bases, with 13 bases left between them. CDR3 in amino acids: CASSGLWGAGELFF. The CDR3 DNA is TGTGCCAGTAGTGGGCTTTGGGGCGCCGGGGAGCTGTTTTTT. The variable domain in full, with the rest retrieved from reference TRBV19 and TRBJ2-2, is DGGITQSPKYLFRKEGQNVTLSCEQNLNHDAMYWYRQDPGQGLRLIYYSQIVNDFQKGDIAEGYSVSREKKESFPLTVTSAQKNPTAFYLCASSGLWGAGELFFGEGSRLTVL.

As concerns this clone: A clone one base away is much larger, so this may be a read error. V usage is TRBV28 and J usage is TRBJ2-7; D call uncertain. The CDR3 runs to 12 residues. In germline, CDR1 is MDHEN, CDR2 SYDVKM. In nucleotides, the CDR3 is TGTGCCGGCAGTTTAGAGGTCTACGAGCAGTACTTC. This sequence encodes CAGSLEVYEQYF.

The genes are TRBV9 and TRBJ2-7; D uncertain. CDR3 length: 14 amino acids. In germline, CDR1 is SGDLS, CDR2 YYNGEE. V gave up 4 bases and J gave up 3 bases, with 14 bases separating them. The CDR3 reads CASSPSGPFYEQYF. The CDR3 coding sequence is TGTGCCAGCAGCCCCTCGGGCCCTTTCTACGAGCAGTACTTC.

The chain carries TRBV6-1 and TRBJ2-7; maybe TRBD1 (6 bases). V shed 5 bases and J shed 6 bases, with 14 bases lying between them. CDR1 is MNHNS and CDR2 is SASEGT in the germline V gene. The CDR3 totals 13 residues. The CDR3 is CASSLTGGGEQYF. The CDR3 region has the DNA TGTGCCAGCAGTTTGACAGGCGGAGGCGAGCAGTACTTC.

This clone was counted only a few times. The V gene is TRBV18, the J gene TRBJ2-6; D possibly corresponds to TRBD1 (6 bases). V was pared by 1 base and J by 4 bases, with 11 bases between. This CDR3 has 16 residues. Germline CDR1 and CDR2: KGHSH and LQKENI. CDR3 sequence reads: CASSPRGRQGANVLTF. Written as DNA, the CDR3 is TGTGCCAGCTCACCACGGGGGCGACAGGGGGCCAACGTCCTGACTTTC.

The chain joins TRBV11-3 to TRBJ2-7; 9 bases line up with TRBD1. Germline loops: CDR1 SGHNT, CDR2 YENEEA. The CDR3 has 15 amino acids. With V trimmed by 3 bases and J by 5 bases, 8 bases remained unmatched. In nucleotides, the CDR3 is TGTGCCAGCAGCTTCTTCCGGGACAGGGACCACGAGCAGTACTTC. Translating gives CASSFFRDRDHEQYF.

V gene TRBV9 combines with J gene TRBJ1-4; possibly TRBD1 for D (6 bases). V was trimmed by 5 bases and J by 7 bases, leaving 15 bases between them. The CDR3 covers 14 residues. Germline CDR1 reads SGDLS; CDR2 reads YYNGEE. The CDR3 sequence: CASSDRGPSEKLFF. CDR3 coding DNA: TGTGCCAGCAGTGATCGGGGGCCTAGTGAAAAACTGTTTTTT.

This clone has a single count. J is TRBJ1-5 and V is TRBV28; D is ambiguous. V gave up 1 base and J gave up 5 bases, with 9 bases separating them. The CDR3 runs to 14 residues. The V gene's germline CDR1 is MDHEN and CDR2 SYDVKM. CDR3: CASSLSTSYQPQHF. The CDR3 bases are TGTGCCAGCAGTTTATCTACCAGTTATCAGCCCCAGCATTTT.

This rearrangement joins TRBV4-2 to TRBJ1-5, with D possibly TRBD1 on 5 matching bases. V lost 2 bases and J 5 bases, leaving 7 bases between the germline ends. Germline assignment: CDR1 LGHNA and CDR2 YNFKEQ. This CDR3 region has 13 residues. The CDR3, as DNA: TGTGCCAGCAGCCAAAAAGGGGATCAGCCCCAGCATTTT. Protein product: CASSQKGDQPQHF.

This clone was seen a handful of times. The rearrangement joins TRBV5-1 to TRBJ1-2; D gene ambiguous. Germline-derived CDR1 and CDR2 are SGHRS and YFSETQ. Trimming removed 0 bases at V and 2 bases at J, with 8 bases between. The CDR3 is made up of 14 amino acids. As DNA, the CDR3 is TGCGCCAGCAGCTTGGCGGTAGGGAACTATGGCTACACCTTC. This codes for CASSLAVGNYGYTF.

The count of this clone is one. The CDR3 region is CASSLGDTEFPGEAFF. CDR3 nucleotide sequence: TGTGCCAGCAGCTTAGGGGATACTGAGTTTCCCGGTGAAGCTTTCTTT. This chain connects TRBV7-9 to TRBJ1-1, with unresolved D. V was pared by 1 base and J by 7 bases, with 19 bases between. Germline V lookup: CDR1 SEHNR, CDR2 FQNEAQ (reference sequence). This CDR3 spans 16 amino acids.

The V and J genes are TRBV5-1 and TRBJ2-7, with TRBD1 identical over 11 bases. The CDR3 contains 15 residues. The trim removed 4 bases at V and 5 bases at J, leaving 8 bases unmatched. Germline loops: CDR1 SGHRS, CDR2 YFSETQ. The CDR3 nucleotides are TGCGCCAGCAGCCGCCGGGACAGGGGGTATGACGAGCAGTACTTC. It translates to CASSRRDRGYDEQYF. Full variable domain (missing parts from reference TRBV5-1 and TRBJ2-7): KAGVTQTPRYLIKTRGQQVTLSCSPISGHRSVSWYQQTPGQGLQFLFEYFSETQRNKGNFPGRFSGRQFSNSRSEMNVSTLELGDSALYLCASSRRDRGYDEQYFGPGTRLTVT.

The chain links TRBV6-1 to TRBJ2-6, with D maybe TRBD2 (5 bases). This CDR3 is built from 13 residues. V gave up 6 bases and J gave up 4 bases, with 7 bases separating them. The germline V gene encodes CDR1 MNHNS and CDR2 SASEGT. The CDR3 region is CASSTGGANVLTF. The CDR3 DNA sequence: TGTGCCAGCAGCACGGGAGGGGCCAACGTCCTGACTTTC.

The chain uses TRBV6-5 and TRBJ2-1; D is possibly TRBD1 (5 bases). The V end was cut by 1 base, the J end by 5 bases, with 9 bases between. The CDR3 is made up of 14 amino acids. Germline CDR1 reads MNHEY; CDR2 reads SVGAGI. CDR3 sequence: CASSYFLTDNEQFF. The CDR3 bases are TGTGCCAGCAGTTACTTTTTGACAGACAATGAGCAGTTCTTC.

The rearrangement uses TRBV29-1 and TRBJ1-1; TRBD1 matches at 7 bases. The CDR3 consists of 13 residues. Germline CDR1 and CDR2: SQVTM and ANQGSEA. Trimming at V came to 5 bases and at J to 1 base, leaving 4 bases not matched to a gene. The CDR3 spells CSVSWTGNTEAFF. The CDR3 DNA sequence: TGCAGCGTTTCTTGGACAGGGAACACTGAAGCTTTCTTT.

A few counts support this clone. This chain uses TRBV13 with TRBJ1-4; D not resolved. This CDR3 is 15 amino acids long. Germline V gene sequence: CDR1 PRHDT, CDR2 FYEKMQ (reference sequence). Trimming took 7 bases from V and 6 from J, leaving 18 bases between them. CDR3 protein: CASTSFERADEKLFF. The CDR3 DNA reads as TGTGCCAGCACCTCGTTTGAGCGAGCCGATGAAAAACTGTTTTTT.

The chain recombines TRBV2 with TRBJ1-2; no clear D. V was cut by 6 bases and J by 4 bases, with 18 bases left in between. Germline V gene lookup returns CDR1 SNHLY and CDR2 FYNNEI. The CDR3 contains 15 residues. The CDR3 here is CASRSRALSFYGYTF. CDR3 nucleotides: TGTGCCAGCAGAAGTCGGGCCTTATCTTTCTATGGCTACACCTTC.

In nucleotides, the CDR3 is TGTGCCAGCAAAATTGGGGACAGGGGACAAGAGACCCAGTACTTC. This sequence encodes CASKIGDRGQETQYF. J is TRBJ2-5 and V is TRBV9, with TRBD1 matching 10 bases. The length of the CDR3 is 15 residues. Trimming took 6 bases from V and 2 from J; bases not matched to a gene: 7. From germline, CDR1 is SGDLS and CDR2 YYNGEE.

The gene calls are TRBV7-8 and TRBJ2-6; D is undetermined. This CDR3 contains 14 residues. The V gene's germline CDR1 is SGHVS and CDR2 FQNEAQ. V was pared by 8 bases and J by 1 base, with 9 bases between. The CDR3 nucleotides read TGTGCCAGCCAAGTGACTTCTGGGGCCAACGTCCTGACTTTC. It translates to CASQVTSGANVLTF.

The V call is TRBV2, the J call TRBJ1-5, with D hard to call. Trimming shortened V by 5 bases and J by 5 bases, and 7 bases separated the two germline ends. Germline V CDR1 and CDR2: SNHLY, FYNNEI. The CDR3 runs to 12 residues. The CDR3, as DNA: TGTGCCAGCAGTTCGACCTATCAGCCCCAGCATTTT. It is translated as CASSSTYQPQHF.